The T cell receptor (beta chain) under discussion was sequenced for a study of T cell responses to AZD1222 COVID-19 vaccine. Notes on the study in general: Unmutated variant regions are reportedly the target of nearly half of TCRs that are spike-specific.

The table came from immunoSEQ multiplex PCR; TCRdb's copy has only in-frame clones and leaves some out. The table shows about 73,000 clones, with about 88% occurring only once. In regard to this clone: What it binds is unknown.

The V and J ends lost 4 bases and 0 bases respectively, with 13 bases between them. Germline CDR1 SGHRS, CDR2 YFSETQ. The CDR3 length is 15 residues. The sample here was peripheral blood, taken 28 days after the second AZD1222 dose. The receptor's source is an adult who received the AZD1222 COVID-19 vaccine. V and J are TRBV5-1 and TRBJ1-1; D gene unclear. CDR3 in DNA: TGCGCCAGCAGCAGCTCCGCAGAGATGAACACTGAAGCTTTCTTT. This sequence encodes CASSSSAEMNTEAFF. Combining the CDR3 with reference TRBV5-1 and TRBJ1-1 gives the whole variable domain KAGVTQTPRYLIKTRGQQVTLSCSPISGHRSVSWYQQTPGQGLQFLFEYFSETQRNKGNFPGRFSGRQFSNSRSEMNVSTLELGDSALYLCASSSSAEMNTEAFFGQGTRLTVV.